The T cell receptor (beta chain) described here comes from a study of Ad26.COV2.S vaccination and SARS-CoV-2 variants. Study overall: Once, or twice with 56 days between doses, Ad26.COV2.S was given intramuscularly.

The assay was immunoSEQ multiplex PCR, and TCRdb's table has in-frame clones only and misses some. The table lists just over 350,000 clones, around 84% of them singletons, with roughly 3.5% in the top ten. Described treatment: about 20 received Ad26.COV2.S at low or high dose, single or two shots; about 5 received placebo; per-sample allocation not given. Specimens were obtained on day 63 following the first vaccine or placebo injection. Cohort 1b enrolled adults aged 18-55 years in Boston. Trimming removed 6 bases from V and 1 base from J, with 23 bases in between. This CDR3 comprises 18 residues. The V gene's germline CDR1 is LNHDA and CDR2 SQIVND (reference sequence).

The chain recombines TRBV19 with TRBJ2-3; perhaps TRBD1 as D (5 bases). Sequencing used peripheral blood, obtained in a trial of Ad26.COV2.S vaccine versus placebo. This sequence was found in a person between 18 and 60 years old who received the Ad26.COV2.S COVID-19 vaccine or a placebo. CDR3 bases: TGTGCCAGTAGCCTCTACAGGCCTCCCGAAGGTGGCACAGATACGCAGTATTTT. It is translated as CASSLYRPPEGGTDTQYF.